A single sample is the source of the 12 T cell receptor beta chains below, sequenced in a study of beta chain features in type 1 diabetes. As every portion of the isolated RNA was reverse transcribed, the sequencing read expressed TCRB transcripts. Measured with immunoSEQ multiplex PCR; TCRdb has only the in-frame clones, and not every one. This table holds 680,000 or so clones, around 16% found once. The sample taken for sequencing was naive CD4+ T cells from blood. These receptors were obtained from a man between 18 and 29 years old in good health.

About this clone: Other DNA sequences in the same sample also yield this CDR3. This rearrangement joins TRBV9 to TRBJ2-3; D call uncertain. The CDR3 extends over 13 amino acids. V was pared by 0 bases and J by 2 bases, with 4 bases between. Looked up from germline, CDR1 is SGDLS and CDR2 is YYNGEE. CDR3 protein: CASSVDLTDTQYF. The CDR3 region has the DNA TGTGCCAGCAGCGTAGACCTCACAGATACGCAGTATTTT.

V gene TRBV18 combines with J gene TRBJ2-3, with 12 bases matching TRBD2. Per the germline V gene, CDR1 is KGHSH and CDR2 is LQKENI. CDR3 length: 16 amino acids. V shed 3 bases and J 4 bases; nucleotides not matched to a gene: 5. The CDR3 loop is CASSPALAGGADTQYF. CDR3 nucleotides: TGTGCCAGCTCACCCGCCCTAGCGGGAGGGGCAGATACGCAGTATTTT.

The chain combines TRBV28 with TRBJ2-1, with D tentatively TRBD1 or TRBD2 (5 bases each). CDR1 MDHEN and CDR2 SYDVKM come from the germline V gene. V lost 8 bases, J lost 9 bases, and 17 bases lay in between. CDR3 length: 13 residues. CDR3 in amino acids: CASAYRGEGEQFF. CDR3 DNA: TGTGCCAGCGCATATAGGGGCGAGGGTGAGCAGTTCTTC.

This clone was seen more than once but under ten times. The rearrangement uses TRBV7-2 and TRBJ2-5; 7 nucleotides align to TRBD2. V shed 1 base, J shed 8 bases, and the junction held 10 bases outside the gene matches. The CDR3 has 15 amino acids. CDR1 is SGHTA and CDR2 is FQGNSA in the germline V gene. The CDR3 spells CASSLDRARAGTQYF. The CDR3 DNA follows: TGTGCCAGCAGCTTAGATCGGGCGAGAGCGGGAACCCAGTACTTC. The full variable domain, rest sourced from reference TRBV7-2 and TRBJ2-5, is GAGVSQSPSNKVTEKGKDVELRCDPISGHTALYWYRQSLGQGLEFLIYFQGNSAPDKSGLPSDRFSAERTGGSVSTLTIQRTQQEDSAVYLCASSLDRARAGTQYFGPGTRLLVL.

The chain uses TRBV5-1 and TRBJ2-3; TRBD1 agrees at 8 bases. Losses at the gene ends were 4 bases for V and 1 base for J; bases not matched to a gene: 8. Germline values: CDR1 SGHRS, CDR2 YFSETQ. The CDR3 loop spans 16 amino acids. In DNA form, the CDR3 reads TGCGCCAGCAGCCCGGCCGGGACAGGAGGCACAGATACGCAGTATTTT. Translating gives CASSPAGTGGTDTQYF.

This chain connects TRBV9 to TRBJ2-2; D ambiguous. Per germline, CDR1 SGDLS and CDR2 YYNGEE. Trimming pared 1 base from V and 1 base from J, leaving 8 bases between. This CDR3 has 15 residues. The CDR3 nucleotides are TGTGCCAGCAGCGTAAATCCACTGAACACCGGGGAGCTGTTTTTT. The encoded protein is CASSVNPLNTGELFF.

In this sample, this clone turned up a few times. The gene calls are TRBV5-8 and TRBJ2-3; 7 nucleotides line up with TRBD1. This CDR3 is 13 amino acids long. The germline gives CDR1 SGHTS, CDR2 YDEGEE. V trimming: 5 bases; J trimming: 4 bases; junction bases outside the gene matches: 4. The DNA for the CDR3 is TGTGCCAGCAGTGTCCAGGGGGCAGATACGCAGTATTTT. Amino acids: CASSVQGADTQYF.

The chain uses TRBV9 and TRBJ2-1; 7 bases map to TRBD2. CDR1 SGDLS and CDR2 YYNGEE come from the germline V gene. The ends lost 0 bases at V and 2 bases at J; junction bases unmatched: 5. CDR3 length: 16 residues. CDR3 nucleotide sequence: TGTGCCAGCAGCGTAGCTATGGCGGGAGCCTACAATGAGCAGTTCTTC. Protein: CASSVAMAGAYNEQFF.

This chain connects TRBV5-1 to TRBJ1-2, with D unclear. Per germline, CDR1 SGHRS and CDR2 YFSETQ. Trimming shortened V by 4 bases and J by 7 bases, and 20 bases separated the two germline ends. The CDR3 loop spans 15 amino acids. The CDR3 region has the DNA TGCGCCAGCAGCGCGGACCAGATCCCCGCTCGTGGCTACACCTTC. It specifies CASSADQIPARGYTF.

This clone came up a few times. This sequence joins TRBV7-3 and TRBJ1-1; D remains ambiguous. The length of the CDR3 is 14 residues. The V gene's germline CDR1 is SGHTA and CDR2 FQGTGA. The V and J ends lost 5 bases and 2 bases respectively, with 12 bases between them. The CDR3 loop reads CASSPRASNTEAFF. DNA for the CDR3: TGTGCCAGCAGCCCAAGGGCAAGCAACACTGAAGCTTTCTTT.

CDR3 coding DNA: TGTGCCATCAGTGGCAATACAGGGGTGGGCCAGCCCCAGCATTTT. Amino acids: CAISGNTGVGQPQHF. V gene TRBV10-3 combines with J gene TRBJ1-5; 7 bases fit TRBD1. This CDR3 contains 15 residues. The V gene's germline CDR1 is ENHRY and CDR2 SYGVKD. V lost 4 bases, J lost 7 bases, and 10 bases stayed unmatched.

This chain connects TRBV4-3 to TRBJ2-7; TRBD2 agrees at 11 bases. Germline CDR1 reads LGHNA; CDR2 reads YSLEER. V was clipped by 4 bases and J by 5 bases; unmatched bases: 4. The CDR3 sequence is 14 residues long. The CDR3 nucleotides are TGCGCCAGCAGCCCCTTAGCGGGAGGGCACGAGCAGTACTTC. Translated: CASSPLAGGHEQYF.